Below, 3 T cell receptor beta chains from the same sample are listed, as sequenced in a study of post-analysis software for immune sequencing data. Whole-study findings and limits: Comparison of patients with controls showed about 5 TRBV segments more frequent in patients, TRBV5-6, TRBV5-1 and TRBV20-1 among them.

The TCR beta cDNA libraries contained unique molecular identifiers. One entry per CDR3 protein results from TCRdb running MiXCR on the PCR reads. This table holds about 460,000 distinct CDR3 sequences, around 40% found once. Their antigens are not known. Input material: blood. The receptors derive from a girl between 10 and 17 years old with multiple sclerosis.

The chain combines TRBV12-3 or TRBV12-4 with TRBJ2-4, with D perhaps matching TRBD1 or TRBD2 (5 bases each). V dropped 6 bases and J dropped 13 bases, with 13 bases sitting between them. The CDR3 contains 11 residues. CDR3 in DNA: TGTGCCAGCAGACAGGCGGGTGGGCAGTACTTC. This gives the protein CASRQAGGQYF.

The J gene is TRBJ1-1, the V gene TRBV20-1, with D hard to call. The germline gives CDR1 DFQATT, CDR2 SNEGSKA (reference sequence). Deletions cut 6 bases from V and 1 base from J, with 18 bases between. The CDR3 consists of 15 residues. The CDR3 nucleotides read TGCAGTGCGAAGGGTCTGAAGACTGGGAACACTGAAGCTTTCTTT. Protein sequence: CSAKGLKTGNTEAFF.

The rearrangement uses TRBV7-9 and TRBJ1-5; perhaps TRBD1 as D (6 bases). The V end was cut by 2 bases, the J end by 1 base, with 15 bases between. Looked up from germline, CDR1 is SEHNR and CDR2 is FQNEAQ (reference sequence). The CDR3 is 17 residues long. CDR3 sequence: CASSLTPRGASNQPQHF. In DNA form, the CDR3 reads TGTGCCAGCAGCTTAACACCGAGGGGGGCGAGCAATCAGCCCCAGCATTTT. Full variable domain (rest looked up from reference TRBV7-9 and TRBJ1-5): DTGVSQNPRHKITKRGQNVTFRCDPISEHNRLYWYRQTLGQGPEFLTYFQNEAQLEKSRLLSDRFSAERPKGSFSTLEIQRTEQGDSAMYLCASSLTPRGASNQPQHFGDGTRLSIL.